These T cell receptor beta chains were read from a single sample in a study of molecular identifiers for immune sequencing clone quantification. In TCRdb, the PCR reads were re-called with MiXCR into one record per CDR3 protein. The table lists 490,000 or so distinct CDR3 sequences, around 23% of them singletons. The sequenced material came from naive CD8+ T cells from blood, with Jurkat cell RNA spiked in. The receptors derive from a human donor in good health. Some libraries in this study had Jurkat cell RNA spiked in. The CDR3 runs from the conserved cysteine through the conserved F or W. The D gene is left open where the match is weak. Size is omitted from some rows. Given values are once, few, many or a class for expanded clones.

v_gene: TRBV19; d_gene: -; abundance: -; j_gene: TRBJ2-1; CDR3nt: TGTGCCAGTAGTATCTGGTCTAGGGGAGGTAATGAGCAGTTCTTC; CDR3aa: CASSIWSRGGNEQFF
v_gene: TRBV4-3; d_gene: TRBD2; abundance: -; j_gene: TRBJ2-7; CDR3nt: TGCGCCAGCAGCCAGATAGCGGGGAAATACTACGAGCAGTACTTC; CDR3aa: CASSQIAGKYYEQYF
v_gene: TRBV27; d_gene: -; abundance: -; j_gene: TRBJ2-7; CDR3nt: TGTGCCAGCAGGACCAATAACGAGCAGTACTTC; CDR3aa: CASRTNNEQYF
v_gene: TRBV3-1; d_gene: TRBD2; abundance: -; j_gene: TRBJ2-3; CDR3nt: TGTGCCAGCACCTCAGAAGGGTCTAGCGGGAGAGTTCCGCAGTATTTT; CDR3aa: CASTSEGSSGRVPQYF
v_gene: TRBV10-3; d_gene: TRBD2; abundance: -; j_gene: TRBJ2-7; CDR3nt: TGTGCCATCAGTGAGTCGTTTGATGGTGGGAGGGCCTCCTACGAGCAGTACTTC; CDR3aa: CAISESFDGGRASYEQYF
v_gene: TRBV20-1; d_gene: TRBD2; abundance: few; j_gene: TRBJ2-7; CDR3nt: TGCAGTGCTAGAGATACAGGACTAGTCGACTACGAGCAGTACTTC; CDR3aa: CSARDTGLVDYEQYF
v_gene: TRBV5-8; d_gene: TRBD2; abundance: few; j_gene: TRBJ2-5; CDR3nt: TGTGCCAGCACCAAAGCGGGAGGGGCCGGAGAGACCCAGTACTTC; CDR3aa: CASTKAGGAGETQYF
v_gene: TRBV3-1; d_gene: -; abundance: -; j_gene: TRBJ2-5; CDR3nt: TGTGCCAGCAGCCTCGGGACGGCGGAGACCCAGTACTTC; CDR3aa: CASSLGTAETQYF
v_gene: TRBV12-3/TRBV12-4; d_gene: -; abundance: many; j_gene: TRBJ2-3; CDR3nt: TGTGCCAGCAGTCCCGGTCAATGGGGCACAGATACGCAGTATTTT; CDR3aa: CASSPGQWGTDTQYF
v_gene: TRBV9; d_gene: TRBD2; abundance: many; j_gene: TRBJ2-3; CDR3nt: TGTGCCAGCAGCATTAGCGGGGCCACAGATACGCAGTATTTT; CDR3aa: CASSISGATDTQYF
v_gene: TRBV6-5; d_gene: -; abundance: few; j_gene: TRBJ1-4; CDR3nt: TGTGCCAGCAGTTACTCTTACTCATCGGGTGAAAAACTGTTTTTT; CDR3aa: CASSYSYSSGEKLFF
v_gene: TRBV5-6; d_gene: TRBD2; abundance: many; j_gene: TRBJ2-2; CDR3nt: TGTGCCAGCAGCTTGCTACTAGCGGAACCGAACACCGGGGAGCTGTTTTTT; CDR3aa: CASSLLLAEPNTGELFF
v_gene: TRBV6-5; d_gene: -; abundance: many; j_gene: TRBJ1-1; CDR3nt: TGTGCCAGCAGTTATTCGGGGTACACTGAAGCTTTCTTT; CDR3aa: CASSYSGYTEAFF
v_gene: TRBV20-1; d_gene: -; abundance: many; j_gene: TRBJ2-7; CDR3nt: TGCAGTGCCCGGAGCTCTCGAGGTCCCCTCACCGAGCAGTACTTC; CDR3aa: CSARSSRGPLTEQYF
v_gene: TRBV20-1; d_gene: TRBD1; abundance: many; j_gene: TRBJ2-7; CDR3nt: TGCAGTGCTAGGTCAGGGGGCTACGAGCAGTACTTC; CDR3aa: CSARSGGYEQYF
v_gene: TRBV7-9; d_gene: -; abundance: many; j_gene: TRBJ1-1; CDR3nt: TGTGCCAGCACCCAGGGGATTCCCGCTGAAGCTTTCTTT; CDR3aa: CASTQGIPAEAFF
v_gene: TRBV4-1; d_gene: TRBD2; abundance: -; j_gene: TRBJ2-5; CDR3nt: TGCGCCAGCAGCCAATTAGCGGGGGGGCAAGAGACCCAGTACTTC; CDR3aa: CASSQLAGGQETQYF
v_gene: TRBV6-2/TRBV6-3; d_gene: -; abundance: few; j_gene: TRBJ2-2; CDR3nt: TGTGCCAGCAGTTACTCCTCGTACGGCAGCCAGGGGACCGGGGAGCTGTTTTTT; CDR3aa: CASSYSSYGSQGTGELFF
v_gene: TRBV6-2/TRBV6-3; d_gene: -; abundance: many; j_gene: TRBJ1-1; CDR3nt: TGTGCCAGCAGTTACGGTACGGGTGAAGCTTTCTTT; CDR3aa: CASSYGTGEAFF
v_gene: TRBV19; d_gene: -; abundance: many; j_gene: TRBJ1-2; CDR3nt: TGTGCCAGTAGTATAAGCGACAGTTTTGTTGGCTACACCTTC; CDR3aa: CASSISDSFVGYTF
v_gene: TRBV7-6; d_gene: TRBD2; abundance: -; j_gene: TRBJ2-1; CDR3nt: TGTGCCAGCAGCTTAGCGCGGGGAGCGGGGGGGCCCGGTGAGCAGTTCTTC; CDR3aa: CASSLARGAGGPGEQFF
v_gene: TRBV6-5; d_gene: -; abundance: -; j_gene: TRBJ1-1; CDR3nt: TGTGCCAGCAGTTACGCGGGGACTGAAGCTTCCTTT; CDR3aa: CASSYAGTEASF
v_gene: TRBV12-3/TRBV12-4; d_gene: -; abundance: many; j_gene: TRBJ2-5; CDR3nt: TGTGCCAGCAGTCCTGACGAGACCCAGTACTTC; CDR3aa: CASSPDETQYF
v_gene: TRBV30; d_gene: -; abundance: -; j_gene: TRBJ1-1; CDR3nt: TGTGCACCCCGTAACTTGGGGGCTGCAGCTTTCTTT; CDR3aa: CAPRNLGAAAFF
v_gene: TRBV19; d_gene: TRBD2; abundance: few; j_gene: TRBJ2-7; CDR3nt: TGTGCCAGTAGTCCCACTAGCGGATGGAACGAGCAGTACTTC; CDR3aa: CASSPTSGWNEQYF
v_gene: TRBV24-1; d_gene: TRBD1; abundance: -; j_gene: TRBJ2-5; CDR3nt: TGTGCCGCCAGTGATTTGGGTGAGGGGGCTGGTGAGACCCAGTACTTC; CDR3aa: CAASDLGEGAGETQYF
v_gene: TRBV3-1; d_gene: -; abundance: -; j_gene: TRBJ2-7; CDR3nt: TGTGCCAGCAGCCGTGGGCCCCCATACGAGCAGTACTTC; CDR3aa: CASSRGPPYEQYF
v_gene: TRBV7-3; d_gene: -; abundance: -; j_gene: TRBJ2-2; CDR3nt: TGTGCCAGCAGGGGGAGACTAGAAGGCAACACCGGGGAGCTGTTTTTT; CDR3aa: CASRGRLEGNTGELFF
v_gene: TRBV7-8; d_gene: TRBD2; abundance: many; j_gene: TRBJ2-1; CDR3nt: TGTGCCAGCAGCTCCGCTCTAGCGGGAGACAATGAGCAGTTCTTC; CDR3aa: CASSSALAGDNEQFF
v_gene: TRBV7-9; d_gene: -; abundance: many; j_gene: TRBJ1-4; CDR3nt: TGTGCCAGCAGCTCGGCCTTGGTGGGTGAAAAACTGTTTTTT; CDR3aa: CASSSALVGEKLFF
v_gene: TRBV9; d_gene: -; abundance: few; j_gene: TRBJ2-5; CDR3nt: TGTGCCAGCAGCGTGGAGGGCAGCGGAAAGACCCAGTACTTC; CDR3aa: CASSVEGSGKTQYF
v_gene: TRBV4-2; d_gene: TRBD1; abundance: few; j_gene: TRBJ2-1; CDR3nt: TGTGCCAGCAGCGGACAGGGGGCGCCTAACAATGAGCAGTTCTTC; CDR3aa: CASSGQGAPNNEQFF
v_gene: TRBV7-2; d_gene: TRBD1; abundance: -; j_gene: TRBJ1-1; CDR3nt: TGTGCCAGCAGCGTAGGGGGGGTGAGATTTTGGTCGGCGACAGGGCCGCACACTGAAGCTTTCTTT; CDR3aa: CASSVGGVRFWSATGPHTEAFF
v_gene: TRBV7-9; d_gene: TRBD1; abundance: many; j_gene: TRBJ1-5; CDR3nt: TGTGCCAGCAGCTTAGTAGGGACAGGGGAGGATCAGCCCCAGCATTTT; CDR3aa: CASSLVGTGEDQPQHF
v_gene: TRBV6-2/TRBV6-3; d_gene: -; abundance: once; j_gene: TRBJ1-1; CDR3nt: TGTGCCAGCACCCCCGGGGATGACGTGACTGAAGCTTTCTTT; CDR3aa: CASTPGDDVTEAFF
v_gene: TRBV2; d_gene: -; abundance: few; j_gene: TRBJ1-3; CDR3nt: TGTGCCAGCAATCCATGGGGGGACTCTGGAAACACCATATATTTT; CDR3aa: CASNPWGDSGNTIYF
v_gene: TRBV19; d_gene: -; abundance: -; j_gene: TRBJ1-2; CDR3nt: TGTGCCAGTAACCCTCAACAAAACTATGGCTACACCTTC; CDR3aa: CASNPQQNYGYTF
v_gene: TRBV5-6; d_gene: TRBD2; abundance: few; j_gene: TRBJ2-7; CDR3nt: TGTGCCAGCAGCGAAAAAGTTGGTAGCGGGGCGCTATACTACGAGCAGTACTTC; CDR3aa: CASSEKVGSGALYYEQYF
v_gene: TRBV14; d_gene: -; abundance: -; j_gene: TRBJ2-7; CDR3nt: TGTGCCAGCAGCCAAGAGAGTGTCGGGAGCTACGAGCAGTACTTC; CDR3aa: CASSQESVGSYEQYF
v_gene: TRBV15; d_gene: -; abundance: -; j_gene: TRBJ2-5; CDR3nt: TGTGCCACCGGAAAGACAGGAGAGACCCAGTACTTC; CDR3aa: CATGKTGETQYF
v_gene: TRBV12-3/TRBV12-4; d_gene: TRBD2; abundance: -; j_gene: TRBJ2-1; CDR3nt: TGTGCCAGCAGTTTCTTGGTAGCGGGAGATGGTGAGCAGTTCTTC; CDR3aa: CASSFLVAGDGEQFF